This is a list of T cell receptor beta chains from one sample in a study of blood T cell repertoires in COVID-19. The assay was immunoSEQ multiplex PCR, and TCRdb's table has in-frame clones only and misses some. The sample holds 250,000 or so clones, 90% seen once. The sample was peripheral blood. The receptors come from a woman in her fifties or sixties with COVID-19, enrolled during active disease. Both conserved end residues are part of each CDR3. A D gene is named only where the DNA matches it firmly. Expanded clones are given a class, and other clones once, few, many or no size at all.

len,v_gene,d_gene,j_gene,abundance,CDR3aa,CDR3nt
14,TRBV19,-,TRBJ2-7,-,CASSNLAGSYEQYF,TGTGCCAGTAGTAACTTGGCGGGTTCCTACGAGCAGTACTTC
13,TRBV7-2,TRBD1,TRBJ1-5,-,CASSIHRGQPQHF,TGTGCCAGCAGCATACACAGGGGCCAGCCCCAGCATTTT
13,TRBV30,-,TRBJ2-5,-,CAWSLRGGETQYF,TGTGCCTGGAGCTTGAGGGGGGGCGAGACCCAGTACTTC
14,TRBV3-1/TRBV3-2,TRBD2,TRBJ2-4,once,CASSQSRLAGIQYF,TGTGCCAGCAGCCAATCCCGACTAGCGGGCATTCAGTACTTC
14,TRBV30,-,TRBJ1-2,-,CAWVDRPAFRGYTF,TGTGCCTGGGTCGACAGGCCTGCCTTTAGGGGCTACACCTTC
16,TRBV7-3,TRBD2,TRBJ2-2,-,CASSLSGTTNTGELFF,TGTGCCAGCAGCTTATCCGGGACTACCAACACCGGGGAGCTGTTTTTT
16,TRBV10-3,-,TRBJ1-3,-,CAINNGGPRSGNTIYF,TGTGCCATCAACAACGGGGGGCCTCGGTCTGGAAACACCATATATTTT
14,TRBV9,-,TRBJ2-2,-,CASSVTGNTGELFF,TGTGCCAGCAGCGTAACAGGGAACACCGGGGAGCTGTTTTTT
15,TRBV5-1,-,TRBJ1-6,-,CASSLGGAGDSPLHF,TGCGCCAGCAGTTTAGGGGGGGCAGGGGATTCACCCCTCCACTTT
11,TRBV9,-,TRBJ2-5,-,CARAGLETQYF,TGTGCCAGGGCGGGGCTGGAGACCCAGTACTTC
13,TRBV10-3,-,TRBJ1-5,-,CAIKQGANQPQHF,TGTGCCATCAAGCAGGGTGCCAATCAGCCCCAGCATTTT
16,TRBV19,TRBD1,TRBJ1-2,-,CASSTDRTGVPYGYTF,TGTGCCAGTAGTACCGATCGGACAGGGGTCCCCTATGGCTACACCTTC
14,TRBV18,TRBD1,TRBJ1-2,-,CASSPDRGSDGYTF,TGTGCCAGCTCGCCGGACAGGGGCTCGGATGGCTACACCTTC
13,TRBV6-2/TRBV6-3,-,TRBJ2-5,-,CASSWLQRETQYF,TGTGCCAGCAGTTGGCTACAGCGGGAGACCCAGTACTTC
15,TRBV19,TRBD1,TRBJ1-1,-,CASLMPGQGNSEAFF,TGTGCCAGCTTAATGCCGGGACAGGGGAACTCTGAAGCTTTCTTT
12,TRBV21-1,-,TRBJ1-4,few,CASSSIREELFF,TGTGCCAGCAGCTCCATAAGGGAGGAACTGTTTTTT
14,TRBV5-1,TRBD1,TRBJ2-7,-,CASSLAGTAYEQYF,TGCGCCAGCAGCTTGGCCGGGACAGCCTACGAGCAGTACTTC
12,TRBV2,-,TRBJ2-7,-,CASSVGGYEQYF,TGTGCCAGCAGTGTCGGGGGATACGAGCAGTACTTC
13,TRBV5-1,-,TRBJ1-2,-,CASSLAENYGYTF,TGCGCCAGCAGCTTGGCAGAAAACTATGGCTACACCTTC
14,TRBV5-1,-,TRBJ1-1,few,CASSTQTRNTEAFF,TGCGCCAGCAGCACCCAGACAAGGAACACTGAAGCTTTCTTT
12,TRBV12-3/TRBV12-4,-,TRBJ1-5,-,CASSVQNQPQHF,TGTGCCAGCAGTGTCCAAAATCAGCCCCAGCATTTT
17,TRBV15,-,TRBJ1-4,-,CATSRALLGGRGEKLFF,TGTGCCACCAGCAGAGCCCTTTTGGGGGGGCGCGGTGAAAAACTGTTTTTT
15,TRBV19,-,TRBJ1-1,-,CASSISHRVFPEAFF,TGTGCCAGTAGTATTTCCCACAGGGTTTTTCCTGAAGCTTTCTTT
15,TRBV6-1,TRBD1,TRBJ1-5,-,CASSEATGAGQPQHF,TGTGCCAGCAGTGAAGCCACAGGGGCGGGTCAGCCCCAGCATTTT
13,TRBV6-5,-,TRBJ1-5,-,CASSYAASTPQHF,TGTGCCAGCAGTTACGCCGCGTCAACGCCCCAGCATTTT
14,TRBV9,-,TRBJ1-2,-,CASSGDSPLRGYTF,TGTGCCAGCAGCGGAGATAGCCCCTTGCGGGGCTACACCTTC
15,TRBV5-6,TRBD1,TRBJ1-1,-,CASNQEGGDHTEAFF,TGTGCCAGCAACCAGGAAGGGGGCGACCACACTGAAGCTTTCTTT
14,TRBV5-4,TRBD1,TRBJ1-2,-,CASSPGTGDDGYTF,TGTGCCAGCAGCCCCGGGACAGGGGATGATGGCTACACCTTC
15,TRBV7-2,TRBD2,TRBJ2-7,-,CASSLAPSGGYEQYF,TGTGCCAGCAGCTTAGCGCCTAGCGGGGGATACGAGCAGTACTTC
13,TRBV6-4,-,TRBJ1-1,-,CASSETVNTEAFF,TGTGCCAGCAGTGAGACAGTTAACACTGAAGCTTTCTTT
14,TRBV7-2,TRBD1,TRBJ1-1,-,CASREGQGGTEAFF,TGTGCCAGCAGGGAGGGACAGGGGGGCACTGAAGCTTTCTTT
15,TRBV30,-,TRBJ2-3,-,CAWSVLRGGTDTQYF,TGTGCCTGGAGTGTACTCAGGGGTGGCACAGATACGCAGTATTTT
16,TRBV12-2,-,TRBJ2-3,-,CASRLRIGQSTDTQYF,TGTGCAAGTCGCTTGAGAATTGGACAGAGCACAGATACGCAGTATTTT
15,TRBV5-1,TRBD1,TRBJ1-1,-,CASSLSRDSFTEAFF,TGCGCCAGCAGCTTGAGTCGGGACAGCTTCACTGAAGCTTTCTTT
14,TRBV6-4,TRBD1,TRBJ1-1,-,CASRRTGALTEAFF,TGTGCCAGCAGACGGACAGGGGCCTTAACTGAAGCTTTCTTT
19,TRBV5-1,-,TRBJ1-6,-,CASSSSDPQSGGIGSPLHF,TGCGCCAGCAGCTCCAGTGACCCCCAAAGTGGAGGGATTGGTTCACCCCTCCACTTT
13,TRBV3-1/TRBV3-2,-,TRBJ2-5,-,CASSQNLRETQYF,TGTGCCAGCAGCCAGAACCTCCGGGAGACCCAGTACTTC
13,TRBV9,-,TRBJ1-1,once,CASNLVGSGEAFF,TGTGCCAGCAATCTTGTGGGCTCCGGTGAAGCTTTCTTT
13,TRBV5-6,-,TRBJ2-7,-,CASSLAGLYEQYF,TGTGCCAGCAGCTTGGCTGGCCTTTACGAGCAGTACTTC
18,TRBV3-1/TRBV3-2,-,TRBJ1-3,-,CASSQRRTRAISGNTIYF,TGTGCCAGCAGCCAACGCCGGACCAGGGCGATATCTGGAAACACCATATATTTT
16,TRBV7-6,TRBD2,TRBJ2-1,-,CASSLFGSGTYNEQFF,TGTGCCAGCAGCTTATTTGGTAGCGGGACATACAATGAGCAGTTCTTC
16,TRBV15,TRBD1,TRBJ1-3,few,CATRTDRDIRGNTIYF,TGTGCCACCAGGACGGACAGGGACATAAGAGGGAACACCATATATTTT
19,TRBV28,TRBD2,TRBJ2-5,-,CASTESRTSGGVRSGPQYF,TGTGCCAGCACCGAATCCAGGACTAGCGGGGGGGTCCGATCGGGACCCCAGTACTTC
16,TRBV6-6,-,TRBJ1-3,-,CASSYSSPKEGNTIYF,TGTGCCAGCAGTTACTCATCACCGAAGGAGGGAAACACCATATATTTT
13,TRBV10-3,-,TRBJ2-3,-,CAILQHGTDTQYF,TGTGCCATCCTCCAACACGGGACAGATACGCAGTATTTT